This T cell receptor (beta chain) was sequenced in a study of T cell responses to AZD1222 COVID-19 vaccine (dated by TCRdb to about 2021). In the study overall: AZD1222 recipients given second doses at about 4 weeks or at about 12 weeks were pooled, since spike-specific TCR depth and breadth were not found to differ between the two schedules. A total of 230 to 250 trial participants underwent TCR sequencing, of whom about 210 had received two doses of AZD1222 and around 25 had received two doses of the MenACWY control vaccine. Trial participants were enrolled by age into 18-55, 56-69 and 70-plus year subgroups, with approximately 160, 26 and 62 TCR-sequenced participants respectively.

Overall study outcomes, separate from this receptor: Vaccine-associated CD4 TCRs spanned the whole spike protein, with dominant responses in regions 160-218 and 743-854. Reportedly, almost half of the unique spike-specific TCRs recognized epitopes lying outside the regions that are mutated in the B.1.351 and B.1.1.7 variants. Because no samples from the day 14 peak response were available, repertoires could be characterized only after the peak T cell response. The 56-69-year group was small, and its depth increase did not reach significance, likely because of low power. Participants were mostly white British, with more females than males. The authors suggested clonal diversity may have been underestimated. After two AZD1222 doses, both the breadth and the depth of spike-specific TCRs were significantly higher than at day 0 and than in MenACWY recipients. Conclusions about previously exposed vaccinees are limited, since just a handful of AZD1222 recipients were seropositive for SARS-CoV-2 at baseline.

Sample time point, as interpreted from the label and publication: baseline before first vaccination. The vaccinee samples were drawn from two UK trials, COV001 and COV002, one of which was a single-blind randomized controlled phase 2/3 trial testing AZD1222 (ChAdOx1 nCoV-19) in healthy adults. For TCRbeta chain sequencing, PBMC samples from trial participants were taken at day 0 and at day 28 after the second dose. CDR3 length: 13 amino acids, cysteine to phenylalanine. This entry keeps only the CDR3 DNA: 39 bases, framed from base 1. V drops 1 base and J drops 2 bases, leaving 5 bases in between. The germline V gene sets CDR1 to SGHDN and CDR2 to FVKESK. For this clone: The clone's antigen remains unknown. No quality values exist for individual bases; no much larger clone is one base distant.

The CDR3 regions of human TCRbeta chains were subjected to immunosequencing. Per the original workflow: TCRs in the repertoires were matched against a reference library of SARS-CoV-2-specific TCRs that had been generated with the MIRA antigen-specificity platform. Breadth was defined as the fraction of unique TCRs that were SARS-CoV-2-associated, and depth was defined as the fraction of total T cells that were SARS-CoV-2-associated. Each spike-specific TCR was assigned to its reactive spike region and to a CD4 or CD8 class using the MIRA data. Log10-transformed breadth and depth values were compared by one-way ANOVA with Sidak's multiple comparisons tests. Entries here come from immuneACCESS through TCRdb and include only in-frame sequences with V and J called. Some clones fail to appear in such tables; in the studies checked, an unresolved V gene covers under half of the shortfall, and the cause of the remainder is unknown. V and J calls plus clone size are reproduced from that table; the DNA served to infer D and trimming. Counted in this sample were 110,000 to 150,000 clones; about 93% of them appeared once. Jointly, the top ten make up about 9.1% of the sample.

The sequence is built from TRBV14 and TRBJ1-2, with the D segment identity uncertain. The sample here was peripheral blood, taken on day 0 of AZD1222 vaccination. This clonotype was sampled from an adult in good health. In nucleotide form, the sequence is TGTGCCAGCAGCCAAGGATTCAACTATGGCTACACCTTC. Its protein is CASSQGFNYGYTF.